These 15 T cell receptor beta chains came from one sample sequenced in a study of shared clonotypes between healthy human individuals. The data were produced by immunoSEQ multiplex PCR, yet TCRdb's version contains in-frame clones alone and is incomplete. The sample comprises about 1 million clones, about 75% of which are singletons, and roughly 1.5% rests with the top ten. The sequencing input was memory CD4+ T cells sorted from blood. Subset denoted: CD45RA-negative fraction. All receptors derive from a man between 18 and 35 years old in good health.

The gene calls are TRBV6-6 and TRBJ1-2; D uncertain. The CDR3 loop spans 15 amino acids. V was clipped by 0 bases and J by 8 bases, with 16 bases between them. Germline V gene lookup returns CDR1 MNHNY and CDR2 SVGAGI (reference sequence). Here the CDR3 DNA reads TGTGCCAGCAGTTACTCGAAGGTATCAAGCAGGGGCTACACCTTC. As protein: CASSYSKVSSRGYTF.

The chain's CDR3 is CASSLLGAAGEREQFF. As DNA, the CDR3 is TGTGCCAGCAGCTTGCTAGGGGCGGCCGGGGAAAGGGAGCAGTTCTTC. This chain links TRBV5-6 with TRBJ2-1; D is perhaps TRBD1 or TRBD2 (5 bases each). V shed 1 base and J shed 10 bases, with 21 bases lying between them. The CDR3 has 16 residues. CDR1 SGHDT and CDR2 YYEEEE come from the germline V gene.

This sequence joins TRBV5-1 and TRBJ2-2, with D tentatively TRBD1 or TRBD2 (5 bases each). V was pared by 7 bases and J by 2 bases, with 12 bases between. This CDR3 comprises 14 residues. Looked up from germline, CDR1 is SGHRS and CDR2 is YFSETQ. CDR3 sequence (DNA): TGCGCCAGCGAGCCGGGACCCAACACCGGGGAGCTGTTTTTT. It codes for CASEPGPNTGELFF. The complete variable domain, with remaining parts taken from reference TRBV5-1 and TRBJ2-2, reads KAGVTQTPRYLIKTRGQQVTLSCSPISGHRSVSWYQQTPGQGLQFLFEYFSETQRNKGNFPGRFSGRQFSNSRSEMNVSTLELGDSALYLCASEPGPNTGELFFGEGSRLTVL.

V is TRBV2 and J is TRBJ1-1, with TRBD1 as a possible D gene (5 bases). The germline V gene encodes CDR1 SNHLY and CDR2 FYNNEI. The V gene lost 8 bases and the J gene lost 2 bases, with 15 bases spanning the gap. The CDR3 has 14 residues. Here the CDR3 DNA reads TGTGCCAGCGGCAATCCCAGGGTAAACACTGAAGCTTTCTTT. It specifies CASGNPRVNTEAFF.

This clone showed up just once. Given a far larger clone just one base away, this is likely a sequencing read error. The same CDR3 can be traced to other DNA sequences in this sample. The J gene is TRBJ2-5, the V gene TRBV11-2; 8 nucleotides match TRBD1. Germline assignment: CDR1 SGHAT and CDR2 FQNNGV. The CDR3 totals 13 residues. The ends lost 5 bases at V and 2 bases at J; junction bases unmatched: 1. The CDR3 DNA is TGTGCCAGCAGCCGGGACAGGCAAGAGACCCAGTACTTC. It encodes CASSRDRQETQYF.

The rearrangement links TRBV28 to TRBJ1-2; unclear D gene. The length of the CDR3 is 14 residues. CDR1 is MDHEN, CDR2 SYDVKM, per germline. Trimming took off 2 bases at V and 4 bases at J, with 11 bases between the two ends. The CDR3 DNA follows: TGTGCCAGCAGTTTACGGTTGACTTTCTATGGCTACACCTTC. Its translation is CASSLRLTFYGYTF.

The V and J genes are TRBV10-3 and TRBJ1-6; no clear D. V was cut by 3 bases and J by 6 bases, with 9 bases left in between. This CDR3 region has 14 residues. Per germline, CDR1 ENHRY and CDR2 SYGVKD. CDR3 sequence reads: CAISEDKVNSPLHF. CDR3 bases: TGTGCCATCAGTGAAGACAAAGTTAATTCACCCCTCCACTTT.

V gene TRBV9 combines with J gene TRBJ1-2, with a possible D match to TRBD1 (5 bases). The CDR3 contains 13 residues. CDR1 and CDR2 from the germline V gene are SGDLS and YYNGEE. Trimming took off 0 bases at V and 2 bases at J, with 5 bases between the two ends. The CDR3 loop is CASSVAGNYGYTF. CDR3 DNA sequence: TGTGCCAGCAGCGTAGCAGGGAACTATGGCTACACCTTC.

This chain links TRBV5-1 with TRBJ2-7; no definite D call. V shed 4 bases and J shed 2 bases, with 13 bases lying between them. The CDR3 totals 14 residues. The germline gives CDR1 SGHRS, CDR2 YFSETQ. The CDR3 DNA reads as TGCGCCAGCAGCGGTGGCGGCTATACCTACGAGCAGTACTTC. It specifies CASSGGGYTYEQYF.

This clone was seen only a few times. This chain connects TRBV5-1 to TRBJ2-3, with D perhaps TRBD2 (5 bases). This CDR3 is built from 14 residues. The germline V gene has CDR1 SGHRS and CDR2 YFSETQ. V lost 5 bases, J lost 0 bases, and 10 bases lay in between. The CDR3 sequence is CASREGPSTDTQYF. The CDR3 DNA sequence: TGCGCCAGCAGAGAGGGCCCAAGCACAGATACGCAGTATTTT.

Comment on this clone: This sample also contains other DNA sequences that code for the same CDR3. The V call is TRBV5-1, the J call TRBJ2-7; D call uncertain. V lost 4 bases and J 0 bases, leaving 5 bases between the germline ends. The CDR3 is made up of 12 amino acids. CDR1 is SGHRS and CDR2 is YFSETQ in the germline V gene. The CDR3 loop is CASSRDSYEQYF. The CDR3 nucleotides are TGCGCCAGCAGCAGGGACTCCTACGAGCAGTACTTC.

The chain links TRBV23-1 to TRBJ1-6, with TRBD1 matching 9 bases. TRBV23-1 counts as an open reading frame of uncertain function. Unmatched junction bases numbered 3, after V lost 2 bases and J lost 10 bases. The CDR3 consists of 14 residues. The CDR3 DNA follows: TGCGCCAGCAGTCAAAAGGACAGGGGATCACCCCTCCACTTT. Translating it yields CASSQKDRGSPLHF.

The chain has TRBV7-9 and TRBJ2-2; D is undetermined. This CDR3 contains 17 residues. Trimming removed 1 base at V and 4 bases at J, with 16 bases between. Germline CDR1 is SEHNR and CDR2 is FQNEAQ (reference sequence). Here the CDR3 reads CASSLEFGDLSTGELFF. The CDR3 DNA reads as TGTGCCAGCAGCTTAGAATTCGGCGACCTGTCCACCGGGGAGCTGTTTTTT. Full variable domain (outside the CDR3, taken from reference TRBV7-9 and TRBJ2-2): DTGVSQNPRHKITKRGQNVTFRCDPISEHNRLYWYRQTLGQGPEFLTYFQNEAQLEKSRLLSDRFSAERPKGSFSTLEIQRTEQGDSAMYLCASSLEFGDLSTGELFFGEGSRLTVL.

The V gene is TRBV29-1, the J gene TRBJ2-2, with 9 bases aligning to TRBD1. The CDR3 has 15 residues. Germline trimming cut 5 bases from V and 0 bases from J; bases unmatched to any gene: 4. Germline V lookup: CDR1 SQVTM, CDR2 ANQGSEA. The CDR3 DNA follows: TGCAGCGTTTACGACAGGGGGGCGAACACCGGGGAGCTGTTTTTT. Translated: CSVYDRGANTGELFF.

In the case of this clone: Other DNA sequences within the sample encode an identical CDR3. The V and J genes are TRBV19 and TRBJ1-2, with TRBD1 matching over 9 bases. The CDR3 is made up of 13 amino acids. Per the germline V gene, CDR1 is LNHDA and CDR2 is SQIVND (reference sequence). Unmatched junction bases numbered 6, after V lost 6 bases and J lost 7 bases. DNA of the CDR3: TGTGCCAGTAGCACAGGACAGGGGAGTGGCTACACCTTC. It is translated as CASSTGQGSGYTF.